The 24 T cell receptor beta chains below all came from one sample that was sequenced in a study of response to subunit inactivated influenza vaccine. MiXCR, applied by TCRdb to the RT-PCR reads, yields one record per CDR3 protein. The data contain 500,000 to 600,000 distinct CDR3 sequences, over 10% of them singletons. The material sequenced was PBMCs from blood, taken more than 35 days after vaccination. These receptors originate from a man between 50 and 59 years old who received an inactivated influenza vaccine.

The chain uses TRBV7-6 and TRBJ2-7, with a tentative D call TRBD1 (5 bases). The germline V and J ends were trimmed by 5 bases and 8 bases, with 19 bases remaining between them. Germline CDR1 SGHVS, CDR2 FNYEAQ. The CDR3 length is 14 residues. The CDR3 DNA follows: TGTGCCAGCAGCCCAGGGCCTCCCCTACGAAAGCAGTACTTC. It yields the protein CASSPGPPLRKQYF.

V gene TRBV7-2 combines with J gene TRBJ2-7, with D unresolved. Trimming took 5 bases from V and 2 from J, leaving 13 bases between them. The CDR3 contains 14 residues. CDR1 SGHTA and CDR2 FQGNSA come from the germline V gene. The CDR3 DNA reads as TGTGCCAGCAGCCCGACGACTCTCCCCTACGAGCAGTACTTC. It encodes CASSPTTLPYEQYF.

This clonotype was seen many times. The rearrangement joins TRBV15 to TRBJ2-5; a weak D match, TRBD2 (5 bases). This CDR3 is built from 14 residues. The ends were cut back, 1 base at V and 2 bases at J, with 8 bases in the middle. Looked up from germline, CDR1 is LNHNV and CDR2 is YYDKDF (reference sequence). The CDR3 here is CATSRGGHQETQYF. The DNA of the CDR3 is TGTGCCACCAGCAGAGGCGGGCATCAAGAGACCCAGTACTTC.

J is TRBJ2-7 and V is TRBV7-8; TRBD1 aligns across 9 bases. The CDR3 has 18 amino acids. The V gene's germline CDR1 is SGHVS and CDR2 FQNEAQ. Germline trimming cut 4 bases from V and 7 bases from J; bases unmatched to any gene: 20. CDR3 sequence reads: CASSSSGTGKGILWEQYF. DNA of the CDR3: TGTGCCAGCAGCTCCTCCGGGACAGGGAAAGGGATACTGTGGGAGCAGTACTTC.

This clonotype showed up just a few times. The chain joins TRBV11-2 to TRBJ2-3; D not certain. The CDR3 has 15 amino acids. The V and J ends lost 2 bases and 2 bases respectively, with 11 bases between them. Germline V gene data show CDR1 as SGHAT and CDR2 as FQNNGV. CDR3 residues: CASSLSLATTDTQYF. The CDR3 DNA follows: TGTGCCAGCAGCTTATCGTTGGCTACCACAGATACGCAGTATTTT. The variable domain in full, completed from reference TRBV11-2 and TRBJ2-3, reads EAGVAQSPRYKIIEKRQSVAFWCNPISGHATLYWYQQILGQGPKLLIQFQNNGVVDDSQLPKDRFSAERLKGVDSTLKIQPAKLEDSAVYLCASSLSLATTDTQYFGPGTRLTVL.

This clonotype was recorded many times. The chain uses TRBV29-1 and TRBJ1-1; tentative D call: TRBD1 (5 bases). Germline loops: CDR1 SQVTM, CDR2 ANQGSEA. The CDR3 is made up of 14 amino acids. Trimming took off 3 bases at V and 7 bases at J, with 18 bases between the two ends. CDR3 protein: CSVESQGFEGEAFF. The CDR3 DNA is TGCAGCGTTGAGAGCCAGGGATTCGAAGGTGAAGCTTTCTTT.

This clonotype was detected only a few times. The rearrangement uses TRBV29-1 and TRBJ2-5, with TRBD1 matching over 9 bases. In germline, CDR1 is SQVTM, CDR2 ANQGSEA. V lost 3 bases to trimming and J lost 5 bases; unmatched junction nucleotides: 4. CDR3 length: 13 amino acids. The CDR3 region has the DNA TGCAGCGTTGACGAAGGACAGGGGGAGACCCAGTACTTC. Its translation: CSVDEGQGETQYF.

The rearrangement uses TRBV5-6 and TRBJ2-7, with 9 bases fitting TRBD1. This CDR3 is 12 amino acids long. CDR1 is SGHDT, CDR2 YYEEEE, per germline. V lost 4 bases to trimming and J lost 8 bases; unmatched junction nucleotides: 4. Here the CDR3 reads CASSLGTGKQYF. The DNA of the CDR3 is TGTGCCAGCAGCCTCGGGACAGGGAAGCAGTACTTC.

This clonotype occurred a few times. The chain recombines TRBV7-2 with TRBJ2-1; the D is unclear. Germline V CDR1 and CDR2: SGHTA, FQGNSA. The CDR3 contains 11 residues. V was cut by 2 bases and J by 8 bases, with 4 bases left in between. CDR3 nucleotide sequence: TGTGCCAGCAGCTTATCGGATGAGCAGTTCTTC. Protein: CASSLSDEQFF.

The J gene is TRBJ2-5, the V gene TRBV11-2; D is ambiguous. Germline CDR1 and CDR2: SGHAT and FQNNGV. The V gene lost 3 bases and the J gene lost 8 bases, with 16 bases spanning the gap. The CDR3 loop spans 14 amino acids. The CDR3 DNA reads as TGTGCCAGCAGCTTGAGTGAGCTGCAGTTAACCCAGTACTTC. This encodes CASSLSELQLTQYF.

This chain connects TRBV12-3 or TRBV12-4 to TRBJ2-5, with 8 bases matching TRBD2. CDR3 size: 14 residues. V was pared by 6 bases and J by 2 bases, with 5 bases of the junction left unmatched. CDR3 loop: CASRRGGRQETQYF. As DNA, the CDR3 is TGTGCCAGCAGACGGGGGGGACGGCAAGAGACCCAGTACTTC.

This clonotype was observed many times. V usage is TRBV7-9 and J usage is TRBJ2-1; unclear D gene. V dropped 5 bases and J dropped 4 bases, with 6 bases sitting between them. This CDR3 contains 12 residues. CDR1 is SEHNR, CDR2 FQNEAQ, per germline (reference sequence). The CDR3 loop reads CASSPTYNEQFF. The CDR3 DNA is TGTGCCAGCAGCCCCACATACAATGAGCAGTTCTTC. Variable domain in full (rest from reference TRBV7-9 and TRBJ2-1): DTGVSQNPRHKITKRGQNVTFRCDPISEHNRLYWYRQTLGQGPEFLTYFQNEAQLEKSRLLSDRFSAERPKGSFSTLEIQRTEQGDSAMYLCASSPTYNEQFFGPGTRLTVL.

Many counts were recorded for this clonotype. This chain links TRBV7-2 with TRBJ2-3; either TRBD1 or TRBD2 may fit D (6 bases each). The CDR3 is 15 amino acids. V was trimmed by 3 bases and J by 3 bases, leaving 13 bases between them. CDR1 and CDR2 from the germline V gene are SGHTA and FQGNSA. CDR3 region: CASSLGAGLTDTQYF. CDR3 coding DNA: TGTGCCAGCAGCTTGGGGGCGGGACTGACAGATACGCAGTATTTT.

This chain joins TRBV28 and TRBJ2-7; TRBD1 matches at 9 bases. Germline CDR1 is MDHEN and CDR2 is SYDVKM. The CDR3 has 15 residues. The V gene end was trimmed by 3 bases and the J gene end by 2 bases; junction bases not matched to a gene: 5. The CDR3 sequence is CASSLTGGTTYEQYF. The CDR3 region has the DNA TGTGCCAGCAGTTTGACAGGGGGTACAACCTACGAGCAGTACTTC.

Only a few counts were recorded for this clonotype. The genes are TRBV4-3 and TRBJ2-7; the D gene is possibly TRBD1 (6 bases). Germline V CDR1 and CDR2: LGHNA, YSLEER. V shed 1 base and J shed 6 bases, with 10 bases lying between them. The CDR3 is 13 residues long. CDR3 sequence: CASSQGETGEQYF. In nucleotides, the CDR3 is TGCGCCAGCAGCCAAGGTGAGACAGGCGAGCAGTACTTC.

This clonotype was counted only a few times. J is TRBJ1-1 and V is TRBV5-1; TRBD1 matches at 9 bases. CDR1 SGHRS and CDR2 YFSETQ come from the germline V gene. This CDR3 has 16 amino acids. J lost 1 base, V lost 2 bases, and 6 bases had no gene match. CDR3 loop: CASSLGTGKPNTEAFF. The CDR3 DNA reads TGCGCCAGCAGCTTAGGGACAGGGAAACCGAACACTGAAGCTTTCTTT.

V and J are TRBV9 and TRBJ2-7; TRBD2 matches at 7 bases. Germline CDR1 reads SGDLS; CDR2 reads YYNGEE. V dropped 4 bases and J dropped 3; count of bases not matched to a gene: 10. The CDR3 is 15 residues long. CDR3 sequence reads: CASSPSPGGGYEQYF. CDR3 nucleotide sequence: TGTGCCAGCAGCCCTTCCCCTGGGGGGGGCTACGAGCAGTACTTC.

A few counts support this clonotype. The V and J genes are TRBV2 and TRBJ2-7; 7 nucleotides agree with TRBD2. CDR1 is SNHLY, CDR2 FYNNEI, per germline. This CDR3 spans 14 amino acids. The CDR3 DNA follows: TGTGCAGGATCGAGGGAGGGGCCGGCCTACGAGCAGTACTTC. This sequence encodes CAGSREGPAYEQYF.

This clonotype showed up just a few times. The rearrangement links TRBV7-8 to TRBJ2-7, with 12 bases lining up with TRBD2. The CDR3 totals 15 residues. Germline V gene sequence: CDR1 SGHVS, CDR2 FQNEAQ. Losses at the gene ends were 3 bases for V and 6 bases for J; bases not matched to a gene: 6. The CDR3 here is CASSFSSGGALEQYF. The CDR3 DNA reads as TGTGCCAGCAGCTTTTCTAGCGGGGGGGCCCTCGAGCAGTACTTC.

About this clonotype itself: The germline gene is not matched at one end of the junction; a read error may be the cause. The chain couples TRBV12-3 or TRBV12-4 to TRBJ2-5, with TRBD1 matching over 8 bases. The CDR3 is 14 residues long. The CDR3 coding sequence is TGTGCCAGCAGCCCAGGGGGCTTCCAAGAGACCCAGAACTTC. Its protein is CASSPGGFQETQNF.

The rearrangement joins TRBV4-1 to TRBJ2-5; the match to TRBD2 covers 8 bases. Unmatched junction bases numbered 2, after V lost 1 base and J lost 4 bases. CDR3 length: 14 amino acids. CDR1 MGHRA and CDR2 YSYEKL come from the germline V gene. The CDR3 here is CASSQVLAVETQYF. The CDR3 DNA is TGCGCCAGCAGCCAAGTACTAGCGGTAGAGACCCAGTACTTC.

This clonotype turned up a few times. CDR3 amino acids: CATRDTGANTGELFF. The CDR3 coding sequence is TGTGCCACCCGGGACACAGGCGCGAACACCGGGGAGCTGTTTTTT. V gene TRBV7-9 combines with J gene TRBJ2-2, with a weak D call TRBD1 (6 bases). This CDR3 is built from 15 residues. Looked up from germline, CDR1 is SEHNR and CDR2 is FQNEAQ (reference sequence). The ends were cut back, 10 bases at V and 0 bases at J, with 15 bases in the middle.

CDR3 bases: TGTGCCAGCAGCCCAGCAAGTTGGGCGGGAGGGCCGCTTGAGCAGTTCTTC. Its protein product is CASSPASWAGGPLEQFF. J is TRBJ2-1 and V is TRBV7-9, with 9 positions matching TRBD2. CDR3 length: 17 residues. Germline CDR1 SEHNR, CDR2 FQNEAQ (reference sequence). The V and J ends lost 5 bases and 9 bases, in that order; junction bases with no gene match: 17.

CDR3 sequence: CASSFYTGTQGKLFF. DNA for the CDR3: TGTGCCAGCAGCTTTTACACCGGGACTCAAGGAAAACTGTTTTTT. The J gene is TRBJ1-4, the V gene TRBV5-5, with a weak D call TRBD1 (5 bases). Germline CDR1 SGHKS, CDR2 YYEKEE (reference sequence). Trimming took 2 bases from V and 10 from J, leaving 18 bases between them. This CDR3 comprises 15 residues.